This T cell receptor (beta chain) was profiled in a study of OX40 agonist ivuxolimab in advanced cancers. This table comes from immunoSEQ multiplex PCR, and its TCRdb copy is limited to in-frame clones, with some not included. The sample contains roughly 81,000 clones, about 88% of which appear only once. About this clone: Its antigen remains unknown.

General study points: Among the least clonally expanded were partial responders at 0.1-3.0 mg/kg.

Looked up from germline, CDR1 is SGHVS and CDR2 is FQNEAQ. V was shortened by 5 bases and J by 8 bases, with 15 bases between the two germline ends. The CDR3 totals 13 residues. The input for sequencing was CD4+ or CD8+ T cells sorted from blood, taken in a trial of the OX40 agonist ivuxolimab. The clonotype comes from an adult with an advanced solid tumor such as melanoma, head and neck, liver or kidney cancer. The gene calls are TRBV7-8 and TRBJ1-1, with D possibly matching TRBD1 (6 bases). CDR3 residues: CASSNRGQSEAFF. The CDR3 DNA is TGTGCCAGCAGCAACCGCGGACAGTCAGAAGCTTTCTTT.